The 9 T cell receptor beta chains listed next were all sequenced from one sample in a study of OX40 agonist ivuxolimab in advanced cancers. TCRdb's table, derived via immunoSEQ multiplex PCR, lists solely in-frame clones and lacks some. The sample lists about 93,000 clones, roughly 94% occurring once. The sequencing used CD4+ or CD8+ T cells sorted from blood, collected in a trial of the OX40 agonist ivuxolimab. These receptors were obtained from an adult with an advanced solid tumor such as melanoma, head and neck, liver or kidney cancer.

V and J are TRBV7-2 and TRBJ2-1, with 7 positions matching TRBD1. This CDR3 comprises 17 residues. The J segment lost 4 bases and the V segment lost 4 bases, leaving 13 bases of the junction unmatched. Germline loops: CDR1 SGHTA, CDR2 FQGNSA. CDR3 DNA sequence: TGTGCCAGCAGCTCACCCTGGGAGAGCAGGGGGTACAATGAGCAGTTCTTC. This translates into CASSSPWESRGYNEQFF.

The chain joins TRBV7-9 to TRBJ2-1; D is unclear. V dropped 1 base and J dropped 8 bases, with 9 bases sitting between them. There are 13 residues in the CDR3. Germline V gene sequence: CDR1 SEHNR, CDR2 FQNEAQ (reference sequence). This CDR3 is CASSLEVGDEQFF. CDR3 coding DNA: TGTGCCAGCAGCTTAGAGGTTGGAGATGAGCAGTTCTTC.

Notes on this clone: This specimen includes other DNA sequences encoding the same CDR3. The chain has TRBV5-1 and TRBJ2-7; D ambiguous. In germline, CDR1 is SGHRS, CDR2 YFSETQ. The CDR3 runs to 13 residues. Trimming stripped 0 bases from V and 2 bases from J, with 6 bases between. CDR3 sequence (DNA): TGCGCCAGCAGCTTGGACAGAACCTACGAGCAGTACTTC. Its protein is CASSLDRTYEQYF.

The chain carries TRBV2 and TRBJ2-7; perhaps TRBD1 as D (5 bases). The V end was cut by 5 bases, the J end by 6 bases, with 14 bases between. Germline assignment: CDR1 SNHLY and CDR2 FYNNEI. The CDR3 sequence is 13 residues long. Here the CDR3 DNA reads TGTGCCAGCAGTCTACCGTGGGGCCCCGAGCAGTACTTC. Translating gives CASSLPWGPEQYF.

CDR3 in DNA: TGTGCCAGTGCGGAGTATCCAGATACGCAGTATTTT. Translating gives CASAEYPDTQYF. The chain combines TRBV19 with TRBJ2-3; D not certain. Per the germline V gene, CDR1 is LNHDA and CDR2 is SQIVND (reference sequence). Trimming took 8 bases from V and 4 from J, leaving 10 bases between them. The CDR3 runs to 12 residues.

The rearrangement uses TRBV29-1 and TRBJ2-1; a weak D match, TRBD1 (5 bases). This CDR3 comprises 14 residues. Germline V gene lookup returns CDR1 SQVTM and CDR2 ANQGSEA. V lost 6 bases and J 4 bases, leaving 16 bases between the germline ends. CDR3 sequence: CSVTGDRFYNEQFF. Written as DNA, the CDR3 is TGCAGCGTCACCGGCGACAGATTTTACAATGAGCAGTTCTTC.

The chain's CDR3 is CASSFVGGTEAFF. CDR3 coding DNA: TGTGCCAGCAGTTTTGTCGGGGGCACTGAAGCTTTCTTT. The V and J genes are TRBV28 and TRBJ1-1; possible D gene TRBD1, 5 bases. Germline CDR1 is MDHEN and CDR2 is SYDVKM. The CDR3 is 13 residues long. The V and J ends lost 3 bases and 4 bases respectively, with 9 bases between them.

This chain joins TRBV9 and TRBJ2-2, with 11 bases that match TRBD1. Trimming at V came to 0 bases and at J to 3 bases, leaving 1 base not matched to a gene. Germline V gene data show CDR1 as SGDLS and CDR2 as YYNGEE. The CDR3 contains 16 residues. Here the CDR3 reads CASSVEDRGHTGELFF. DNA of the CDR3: TGTGCCAGCAGCGTAGAGGACAGGGGGCACACCGGGGAGCTGTTTTTT. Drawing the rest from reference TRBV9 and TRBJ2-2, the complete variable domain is DSGVTQTPKHLITATGQRVTLRCSPRSGDLSVYWYQQSLDQGLQFLIQYYNGEERAKGNILERFSAQQFPDLHSELNLSSLELGDSALYFCASSVEDRGHTGELFFGEGSRLTVL.

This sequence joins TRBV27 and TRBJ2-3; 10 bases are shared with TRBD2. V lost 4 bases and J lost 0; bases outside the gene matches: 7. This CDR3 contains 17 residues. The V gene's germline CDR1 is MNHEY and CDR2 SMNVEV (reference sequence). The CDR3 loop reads CASSSFLAGASTDTQYF. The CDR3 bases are TGTGCCAGCAGTTCCTTTCTAGCGGGGGCCAGCACAGATACGCAGTATTTT.